This entry concerns a single TCR beta chain. The data are from a study of blood T cell repertoires in COVID-19. The overall study: Whether acute or convalescent, the COVID-19 samples came from the United States, Italy and Spain. T cells, B-cell-depleted T cells, or PBMCs provided the cDNA or gDNA that served as material.

Authors' data handling: Amplification of reference gene primers provided the estimated nucleated cell counts. TCRdb's table, derived via immunoSEQ multiplex PCR, lists solely in-frame clones and lacks some. That table furnishes V, J and clone size, whereas the DNA furnished D and trimming. The repertoire has roughly 72,000 clones, approximately 85% of them found once; the top ten carry about 5.4%. With V trimmed by 5 bases and J by 2 bases, 7 bases remained unmatched. This CDR3 contains 16 residues. Germline V gene data show CDR1 as MNHEY and CDR2 as SMNVEV (reference sequence). Sequencing input: peripheral blood. V and J are TRBV27 and TRBJ1-3; 9 nucleotides align to TRBD1. This clonotype originated in a woman of 80 years or more with active or convalescent COVID-19. This CDR3 reads CASSLSRTGAGNTIYF. The CDR3 DNA sequence: TGTGCCAGCAGTCTCTCCCGGACAGGGGCTGGAAACACCATATATTTT.